This T cell receptor beta chain emerged from a study of cytomegalovirus exposure and HLA in healthy donors. At the level of the study: An earlier analysis identified 117 million unique TCR beta sequences in about 200 million T cells.

Concerning this clone: Its antigen is still unknown.

Points from the study as a whole: In a later analysis, specific HLA alleles were associated with some 16,000 TCR beta sequences at a 0.05 false discovery rate.

The V and J ends lost 2 bases and 7 bases, in that order; junction bases with no gene match: 8. Looked up from germline, CDR1 is SEHNR and CDR2 is FQNEAQ (reference sequence). There are 15 residues in the CDR3. PCR was performed using 60 Vbeta and 13 Jbeta primers. Sequencing used immunoSEQ multiplex PCR; TCRdb keeps in-frame clones, though not all of them. The sample has roughly 140,000 clones; 78% are singletons. This chain joins TRBV7-9 and TRBJ2-1; 7 positions match TRBD2. This TCR was sampled from a woman aged 35 to 49 in good health and CMV-seropositive. Sequencing was done on a sample of PBMCs. CDR3: CASSLRGGAANEQFF. In nucleotides, the CDR3 is TGTGCCAGCAGCTTACGGGGAGGGGCGGCAAATGAGCAGTTCTTC. Complete variable domain (other parts from reference TRBV7-9 and TRBJ2-1): DTGVSQNPRHKITKRGQNVTFRCDPISEHNRLYWYRQTLGQGPEFLTYFQNEAQLEKSRLLSDRFSAERPKGSFSTLEIQRTEQGDSAMYLCASSLRGGAANEQFFGPGTRLTVL.